Following are 7 T cell receptor beta chains from one sample sequenced in a study of spatial heterogeneity in lung cancer. TCRdb recomputed calls from the 5' RACE reads with MiXCR, one row per CDR3 protein. In the table there are about 10,000 distinct CDR3 sequences, approximately 4% of which are singletons. Time point: sample taken at primary tumor resection. Sequencing of whole RNA from tumor, nontumor lung or frozen PBMC involved no sorting. The starting material was normal lung tissue next to the tumor, obtained at surgery. These receptors originate from a male donor with early-stage non-small cell lung cancer.

This clonotype occurred many times. Since the library was made to target alpha chains, this beta chain is a stray read and its abundance is not meaningful. The genes are TRBV12-3 or TRBV12-4 and TRBJ2-2; the match to TRBD1 covers 8 bases. The CDR3 totals 17 residues. The V gene end was trimmed by 6 bases and the J gene end by 4 bases; junction bases not matched to a gene: 13. The CDR3 coding sequence is TGTGCCAGCAGCTACGCCGGGACAGGAAGGGGCACCGGGGAGCTGTTTTTT. Translated: CASSYAGTGRGTGELFF.

This clonotype has at least ten counts. In a library made to pick up alpha chains, this beta chain is a stray read with a size that means little. This sequence joins TRBV28 and TRBJ2-4; 7 positions match TRBD2. CDR3 length: 17 residues. Germline CDR1 and CDR2: MDHEN and SYDVKM. J lost 0 bases, V lost 6 bases, and 11 bases had no gene match. As DNA, the CDR3 is TGTGCCAGCAGCCAAGCTGGGGGGGGGATAGCCAAAAACATTCAGTACTTC. This sequence encodes CASSQAGGGIAKNIQYF.

Relative to its sample, this clonotype is medium-sized (0.01 to 0.1%). This beta chain slipped into a library made for alpha chains as a stray read, so its size is not meaningful. This chain links TRBV12-3 or TRBV12-4 with TRBJ1-3; D possibly corresponds to TRBD1 (5 bases). The CDR3 has 14 residues. V dropped 7 bases and J dropped 4 bases, with 14 bases sitting between them. The CDR3 DNA follows: TGTGCCAGCATCTACGGGGCGGCCGGAAACACCATATATTTT. Its translation: CASIYGAAGNTIYF.

The table lists this clonotype with many counts. Since it is a stray read in a library aimed at alpha chains, this beta chain has a size that is not meaningful. The V gene is TRBV7-9, the J gene TRBJ2-6; D is ambiguous. V was trimmed by 1 base and J by 4 bases, leaving 8 bases between them. The germline V gene encodes CDR1 SEHNR and CDR2 FQNEAQ (reference sequence). There are 15 residues in the CDR3. The CDR3 protein is CASSLEHPGANVLTF. The CDR3 DNA sequence: TGTGCCAGCAGCTTAGAACACCCAGGGGCCAACGTCCTGACTTTC. Based on the CDR3 plus reference TRBV7-9 and TRBJ2-6, the full variable domain is DTGVSQNPRHKITKRGQNVTFRCDPISEHNRLYWYRQTLGQGPEFLTYFQNEAQLEKSRLLSDRFSAERPKGSFSTLEIQRTEQGDSAMYLCASSLEHPGANVLTFGAGSRLTVL.

This clonotype was detected many times. This beta chain slipped into a library made for alpha chains as a stray read, so its size is not meaningful. J is TRBJ1-5 and V is TRBV2; no clear D gene. Trimming took off 6 bases at V and 9 bases at J, with 15 bases between the two ends. There are 13 residues in the CDR3. Looked up from germline, CDR1 is SNHLY and CDR2 is FYNNEI. CDR3 nucleotide sequence: TGTGCCAGCAGGCCCGAACGAGCGTCGCCCCAGCATTTT. Residues: CASRPERASPQHF.

This clonotype is medium-sized within its sample. Little can be read into the size of this beta chain, an off-target read in a library designed for alpha chains. This sequence joins TRBV5-8 and TRBJ2-2; the D gene is possibly TRBD1 (5 bases). The CDR3 sequence is 16 residues long. CDR1 is SGHTS and CDR2 is YDEGEE in the germline V gene. V lost 0 bases and J lost 1, with 10 bases in between. The CDR3 loop is CASSLDKGLNTGELFF. The CDR3 DNA reads TGTGCCAGCAGCTTGGACAAGGGGCTGAACACCGGGGAGCTGTTTTTT.

This clonotype was seen at least ten times. As an off-target read in a library built for alpha chains, this beta chain has a frequency of little significance. This chain joins TRBV7-6 and TRBJ2-2; D tentatively fits TRBD1 or TRBD2 (5 bases each). This CDR3 region has 17 residues. Trimming took off 5 bases at V and 5 bases at J, with 21 bases between the two ends. CDR1 and CDR2 from the germline V gene are SGHVS and FNYEAQ. The CDR3 nucleotides read TGTGCCAGCAGCCCGCAAAGTGGGGGTGTAACGACCGGGGAGCTGTTTTTT. It translates to CASSPQSGGVTTGELFF.